What follows describes a single TCR beta chain. Its antigen remains unidentified. TCRdb's table, derived via immunoSEQ multiplex PCR, lists solely in-frame clones and lacks some. Among thousands of clones listed, 45% were seen once. The sample belongs to a study of T cells in localized non-small cell lung cancer. This CDR3 has 11 residues. Germline V gene sequence: CDR1 LNHDA, CDR2 SQIVND (reference sequence). Trimming left V 6 bases short and J 9 bases short, with 9 bases between. Study conclusions and caveats: Patients showing higher blood T cell density tended to see longer overall survival.

The sequence was obtained from a man aged 40-75 years with stage I lung adenocarcinoma. The chain combines TRBV19 with TRBJ2-1; D is ambiguous. The input for sequencing was lung tumor tissue, taken before any cancer treatment. CDR3 loop: CASSSGFEQFF. Written as DNA, the CDR3 is TGTGCCAGTAGCTCTGGCTTTGAGCAGTTCTTC.